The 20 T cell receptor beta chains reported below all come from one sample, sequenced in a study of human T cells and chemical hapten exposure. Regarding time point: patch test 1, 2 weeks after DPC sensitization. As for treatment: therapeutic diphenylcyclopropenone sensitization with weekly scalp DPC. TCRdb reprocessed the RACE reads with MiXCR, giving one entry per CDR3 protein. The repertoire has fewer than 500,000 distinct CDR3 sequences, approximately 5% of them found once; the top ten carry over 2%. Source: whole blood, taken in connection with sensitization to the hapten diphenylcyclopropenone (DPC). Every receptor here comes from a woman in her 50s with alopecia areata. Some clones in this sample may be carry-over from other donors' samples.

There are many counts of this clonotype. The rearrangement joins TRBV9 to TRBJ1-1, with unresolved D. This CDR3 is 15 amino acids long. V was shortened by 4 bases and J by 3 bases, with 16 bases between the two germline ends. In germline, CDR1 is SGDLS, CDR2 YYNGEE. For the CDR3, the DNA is TGTGCCAGCAGCCCAGTGATCGGGCTGGACACTGAAGCTTTCTTT. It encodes CASSPVIGLDTEAFF.

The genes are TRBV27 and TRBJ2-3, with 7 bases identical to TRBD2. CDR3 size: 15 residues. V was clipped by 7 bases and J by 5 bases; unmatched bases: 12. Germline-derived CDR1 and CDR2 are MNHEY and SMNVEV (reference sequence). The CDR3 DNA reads TGTGCCAGCAAGAGTGGGAGGGCCGGGGGAGATACGCAGTATTTT. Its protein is CASKSGRAGGDTQYF.

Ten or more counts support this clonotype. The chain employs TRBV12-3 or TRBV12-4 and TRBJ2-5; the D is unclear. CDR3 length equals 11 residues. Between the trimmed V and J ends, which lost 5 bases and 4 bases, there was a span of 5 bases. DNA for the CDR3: TGTGCCAGCAGTGCAGGAGAGACCCAGTACTTC. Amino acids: CASSAGETQYF.

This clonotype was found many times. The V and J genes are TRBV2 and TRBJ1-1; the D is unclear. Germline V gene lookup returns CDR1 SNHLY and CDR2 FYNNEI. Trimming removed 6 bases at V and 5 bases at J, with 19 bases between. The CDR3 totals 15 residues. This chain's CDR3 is CASSAAEGSGTEAFF. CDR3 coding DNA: TGTGCCAGCAGCGCGGCGGAGGGATCGGGTACTGAAGCTTTCTTT.

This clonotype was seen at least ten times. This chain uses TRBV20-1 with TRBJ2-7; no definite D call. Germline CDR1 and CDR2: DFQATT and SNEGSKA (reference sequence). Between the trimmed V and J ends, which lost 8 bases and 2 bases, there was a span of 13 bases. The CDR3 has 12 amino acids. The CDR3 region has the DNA TGCAGTTTCCGGACCCCTCCCTACGAGCAGTACTTC. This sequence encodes CSFRTPPYEQYF.

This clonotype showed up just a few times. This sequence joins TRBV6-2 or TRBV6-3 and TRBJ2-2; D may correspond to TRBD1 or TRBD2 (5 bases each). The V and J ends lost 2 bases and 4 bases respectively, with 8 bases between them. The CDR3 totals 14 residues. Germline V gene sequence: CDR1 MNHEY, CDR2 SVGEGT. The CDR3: CASSYGTSTGELFF. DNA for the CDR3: TGTGCCAGCAGTTACGGGACGTCCACCGGGGAGCTGTTTTTT.

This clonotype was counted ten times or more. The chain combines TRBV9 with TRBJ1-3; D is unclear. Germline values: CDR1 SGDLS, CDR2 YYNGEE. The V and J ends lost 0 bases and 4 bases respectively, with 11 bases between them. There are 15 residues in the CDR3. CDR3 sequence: CASSVEGGSGNTIYF. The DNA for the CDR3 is TGTGCCAGCAGCGTAGAAGGAGGGTCAGGAAACACCATATATTTT.

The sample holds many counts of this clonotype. CDR3 sequence reads: CASSLRRVSSYEQYF. The CDR3 DNA sequence: TGTGCCAGCAGCCTCAGAAGGGTGAGCTCCTACGAGCAGTACTTC. V usage is TRBV27 and J usage is TRBJ2-7; D gene unclear. Trimming pared 6 bases from V and 0 bases from J, leaving 15 bases between. The CDR3 extends over 15 amino acids. Germline V gene sequence: CDR1 MNHEY, CDR2 SMNVEV (reference sequence).

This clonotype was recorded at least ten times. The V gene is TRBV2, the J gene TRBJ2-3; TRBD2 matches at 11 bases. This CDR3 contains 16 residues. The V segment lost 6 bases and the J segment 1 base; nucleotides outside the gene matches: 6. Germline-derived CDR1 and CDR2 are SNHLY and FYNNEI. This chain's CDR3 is CASSPTSGGRTDTQYF. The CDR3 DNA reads TGTGCCAGCAGCCCTACTAGCGGGGGCCGCACAGATACGCAGTATTTT. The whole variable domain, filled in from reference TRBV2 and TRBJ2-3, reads EPEVTQTPSHQVTQMGQEVILRCVPISNHLYFYWYRQILGQKVEFLVSFYNNEISEKSEIFDDQFSVERPDGSNFTLKIRSTKLEDSAMYFCASSPTSGGRTDTQYFGPGTRLTVL.

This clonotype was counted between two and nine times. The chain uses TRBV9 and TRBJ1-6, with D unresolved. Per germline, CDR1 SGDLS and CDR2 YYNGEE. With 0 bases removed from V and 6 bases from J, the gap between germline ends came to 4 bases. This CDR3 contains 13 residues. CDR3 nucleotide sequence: TGTGCCAGCAGCGTAGGGTCTAATTCACCCCTCCACTTT. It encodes CASSVGSNSPLHF.

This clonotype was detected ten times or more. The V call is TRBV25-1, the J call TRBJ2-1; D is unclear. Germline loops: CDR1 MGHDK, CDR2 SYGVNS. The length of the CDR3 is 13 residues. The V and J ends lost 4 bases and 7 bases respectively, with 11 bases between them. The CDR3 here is CASSGVLHNEQFF. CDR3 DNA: TGTGCCAGCAGTGGGGTCCTCCATAATGAGCAGTTCTTC.

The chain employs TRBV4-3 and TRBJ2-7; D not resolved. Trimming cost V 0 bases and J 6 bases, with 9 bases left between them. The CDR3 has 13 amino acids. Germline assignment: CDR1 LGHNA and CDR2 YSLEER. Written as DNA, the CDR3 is TGCGCCAGCAGCCAAGATCGCACCCTCGAGCAGTACTTC. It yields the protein CASSQDRTLEQYF.

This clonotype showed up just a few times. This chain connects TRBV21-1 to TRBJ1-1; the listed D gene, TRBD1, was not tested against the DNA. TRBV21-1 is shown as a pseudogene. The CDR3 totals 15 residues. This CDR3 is CASSVLDRGSTEAFF. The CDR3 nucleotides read TGTGCCAGCAGCGTTTTGGACAGGGGAAGCACTGAAGCTTTCTTT.

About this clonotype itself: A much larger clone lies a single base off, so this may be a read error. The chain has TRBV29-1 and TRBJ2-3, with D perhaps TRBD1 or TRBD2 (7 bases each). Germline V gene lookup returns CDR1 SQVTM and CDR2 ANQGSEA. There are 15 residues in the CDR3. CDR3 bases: TGCAGCGTTGTGGGAATGGGAGGGGGCACAGATACGCTGTATTTT. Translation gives CSVVGMGGGTDTLYF.

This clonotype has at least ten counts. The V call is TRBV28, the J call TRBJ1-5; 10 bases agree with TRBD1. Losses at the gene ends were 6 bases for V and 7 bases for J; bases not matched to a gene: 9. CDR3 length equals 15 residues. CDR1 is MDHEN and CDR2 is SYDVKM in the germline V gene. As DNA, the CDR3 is TGTGCCAGCAGCGGGGGGACAGGGGAGGGACAGCCCCAGCATTTT. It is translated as CASSGGTGEGQPQHF.

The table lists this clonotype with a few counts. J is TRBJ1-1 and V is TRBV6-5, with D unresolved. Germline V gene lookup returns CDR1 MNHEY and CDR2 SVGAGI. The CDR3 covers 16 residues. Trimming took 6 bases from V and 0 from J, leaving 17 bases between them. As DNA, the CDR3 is TGTGCCAGCAGCCGGTTATCGGCTTTCGTGAACACTGAAGCTTTCTTT. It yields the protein CASSRLSAFVNTEAFF.

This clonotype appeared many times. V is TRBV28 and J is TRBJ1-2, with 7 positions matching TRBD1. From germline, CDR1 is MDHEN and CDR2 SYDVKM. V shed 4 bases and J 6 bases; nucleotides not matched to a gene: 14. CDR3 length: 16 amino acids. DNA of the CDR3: TGTGCCAGCAGTTCCCTGTCGGGGCAGGGGGTGGATGGCTACACCTTC. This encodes CASSSLSGQGVDGYTF.

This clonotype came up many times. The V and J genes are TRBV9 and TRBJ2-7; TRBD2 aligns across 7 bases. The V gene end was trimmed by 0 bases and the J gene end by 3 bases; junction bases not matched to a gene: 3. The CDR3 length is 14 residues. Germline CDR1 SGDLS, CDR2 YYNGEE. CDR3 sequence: CASSVGGGGYEQYF. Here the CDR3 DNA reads TGTGCCAGCAGCGTAGGCGGCGGGGGCTACGAGCAGTACTTC.

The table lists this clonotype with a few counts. The CDR3 spells CASSELTDNEQFF. CDR3 bases: TGTGCCAGCAGTGAACTAACCGACAATGAGCAGTTCTTC. The chain is built from TRBV2 and TRBJ2-1; D not resolved. The V end was cut by 2 bases, the J end by 5 bases, with 7 bases between. The CDR3 sequence is 13 residues long. The germline gives CDR1 SNHLY, CDR2 FYNNEI.

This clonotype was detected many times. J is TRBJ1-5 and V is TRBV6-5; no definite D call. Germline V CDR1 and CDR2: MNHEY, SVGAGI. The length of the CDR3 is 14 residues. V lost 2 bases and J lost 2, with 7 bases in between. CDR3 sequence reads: CASSYNPRNQPQHF. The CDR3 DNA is TGTGCCAGCAGTTACAACCCCCGCAATCAGCCCCAGCATTTT.